Listed below are T cell receptor beta chains from one sample, sequenced in a study of blood T cell repertoires in COVID-19. Produced via immunoSEQ multiplex PCR; TCRdb's table is partial and in-frame only. The sample comprises over 350,000 clones, 80% to 90% of which are singletons, and about 1.5% rests with the top ten. The sequenced material came from peripheral blood. The receptors here all came from a woman between 25 and 40 years old with active or convalescent COVID-19. CDR3s include the opening cysteine and the closing phenylalanine or tryptophan. The order of the fields is D gene, clone size, V gene, CDR3 length, J gene, CDR3 protein, CDR3 DNA. The D gene is left open where the match is weak. A clone size is listed for some rows: how often the clone was seen (once, few, many), or a class if it is expanded.

>.|.|TRBV7-2|13|TRBJ1-5
CASSLQGGQPQHF
TGTGCCAGCAGCCTACAGGGAGGGCAGCCCCAGCATTTT
>.|.|TRBV9|15|TRBJ1-4
CASSVGQVKNEKLFF
TGTGCCAGCAGCGTAGGGCAGGTTAAAAATGAAAAACTGTTTTTT
>TRBD1|few|TRBV19|16|TRBJ1-1
CASSPRTGGGLGEAFF
TGTGCCAGTAGTCCAAGGACAGGGGGCGGCCTAGGTGAAGCTTTCTTT
>.|.|TRBV29-1|14|TRBJ1-1
CSVEEVQGNTEAFF
TGCAGCGTTGAAGAGGTACAGGGCAACACTGAAGCTTTCTTT
>TRBD1|once|TRBV27|14|TRBJ1-4
CASSLQGGYEKLFF
TGTGCCAGCAGTTTACAGGGGGGTTATGAAAAACTGTTTTTT
>.|.|TRBV11-2|13|TRBJ1-1
CASSADSNTEAFF
TGTGCCAGCAGCGCGGACAGCAACACTGAAGCTTTCTTT
>TRBD1|.|TRBV19|14|TRBJ1-6
CASSITGVNSPLHF
TGTGCCAGTAGTATAACAGGGGTAAATTCACCCCTCCACTTT
>TRBD1|.|TRBV6-6|13|TRBJ1-2
CASSTGTDDGYTF
TGTGCCAGCAGCACCGGGACAGATGATGGCTACACCTTC
>.|.|TRBV10-3|15|TRBJ1-3
CAISADSSSGNTIYF
TGTGCCATCAGTGCGGACTCCAGCTCTGGAAACACCATATATTTT
>TRBD1|.|TRBV7-9|13|TRBJ2-7
CASRGGQAYEQYF
TGTGCCAGCAGGGGGGGACAGGCCTACGAGCAGTACTTC
>.|.|TRBV7-8|15|TRBJ2-2
CASSQPGLNTGELFF
TGTGCCAGCAGCCAGCCGGGACTTAACACCGGGGAGCTGTTTTTT
>.|.|TRBV9|14|TRBJ2-5
CASSEGGQQETQYF
TGTGCCAGCAGCGAGGGGGGACAGCAAGAGACCCAGTACTTC
>TRBD1|.|TRBV29-1|16|TRBJ2-3
CSAQTRGLEGTDTQYF
TGCAGCGCCCAGACGAGGGGGCTTGAGGGCACAGATACGCAGTATTTT
>.|.|TRBV6-2/TRBV6-3|14|TRBJ1-1
CASSYPASLSHAFF
TGTGCCAGCAGTTATCCGGCTAGCCTGAGTCATGCTTTCTTT
>TRBD1|.|TRBV5-6|16|TRBJ1-6
CASSKTQGSDNSPLHF
TGTGCCAGCAGCAAAACACAGGGGTCCGATAATTCACCCCTCCACTTT
>TRBD1|few|TRBV7-6|17|TRBJ2-7
CASSLEAGGQGNYEQYF
TGTGCCAGCAGCTTAGAGGCTGGAGGACAGGGCAACTACGAGCAGTACTTC
>TRBD1|.|TRBV10-3|16|TRBJ1-4
CAISESAQGFNEKLFF
TGTGCCATCAGTGAGTCGGCACAGGGGTTTAATGAAAAACTGTTTTTT
>.|.|TRBV19|14|TRBJ1-2
CASSIGTVNYGYTF
TGTGCCAGTAGTATAGGGACAGTAAACTATGGCTACACCTTC
>TRBD1|.|TRBV19|14|TRBJ1-6
CASSAGQGDSPLHF
TGTGCCAGTAGCGCCGGACAGGGGGATTCACCCCTCCACTTT
>.|.|TRBV12-3/TRBV12-4|13|TRBJ1-4
CASSRTVSEKLFF
TGTGCCAGCAGTCGGACAGTGAGTGAAAAACTGTTTTTT
>.|.|TRBV28|14|TRBJ2-3
CASSRQLSTDTQYF
TGTGCCAGCAGTAGACAGTTGAGCACAGATACGCAGTATTTT
>.|few|TRBV9|15|TRBJ1-6
CASSVVEGRGSPLHF
TGTGCCAGCAGCGTAGTAGAAGGAAGAGGGTCACCCCTCCACTTT
>.|few|TRBV29-1|14|TRBJ1-1
CSVAPDSLNTEAFF
TGCAGCGTTGCACCCGACAGCCTGAACACTGAAGCTTTCTTT
>.|.|TRBV5-1|12|TRBJ1-4
CASSLGSEKLFF
TGCGCCAGCAGTCTAGGCTCCGAAAAACTGTTTTTT
>.|.|TRBV2|13|TRBJ2-5
CASSSSRLETQYF
TGTGCCAGCAGTTCCTCCCGGTTGGAGACCCAGTACTTC
>TRBD1|.|TRBV6-1|13|TRBJ1-2
CASSESGGDGYTF
TGTGCCAGCAGTGAATCAGGGGGCGATGGCTACACCTTC
>.|once|TRBV12-5|12|TRBJ1-2
CASGLVRGSYTF
TGTGCTAGTGGTTTGGTCCGGGGGAGCTACACCTTC
>TRBD1|.|TRBV29-1|14|TRBJ1-1
CSGSAQGANTEAFF
TGCAGCGGCTCCGCACAGGGGGCGAACACTGAAGCTTTCTTT
>.|.|TRBV4-1|13|TRBJ1-2
CASSQGRVDGYTF
TGCGCCAGCAGCCAAGGGAGGGTGGATGGCTACACCTTC
>TRBD1|.|TRBV5-1|16|TRBJ2-1
CASSLPTGAFYNEQFF
TGCGCCAGCAGCTTACCTACAGGGGCCTTTTACAATGAGCAGTTCTTC
>.|.|TRBV11-1|14|TRBJ1-6
CASSFNQGNSPLHF
TGTGCCAGCAGCTTTAACCAGGGGAATTCACCCCTCCACTTT
>.|.|TRBV27|15|TRBJ1-1
CASSPRQVFVAEAFF
TGTGCCAGCAGTCCTAGACAGGTGTTTGTCGCTGAAGCTTTCTTT
>.|.|TRBV11-2|14|TRBJ2-5
CASSLETRGETQYF
TGTGCCAGCAGCCTAGAGACCCGGGGGGAGACCCAGTACTTC
>.|.|TRBV3-1/TRBV3-2|14|TRBJ2-1
CASSQGTISNEQFF
TGTGCCAGCAGCCAAGGGACTATCTCCAATGAGCAGTTCTTC
>.|once|TRBV7-9|13|TRBJ1-1
CASSSQGPTEAFF
TGTGCCAGCAGCTCCCAGGGTCCCACTGAAGCTTTCTTT
>.|.|TRBV3-1/TRBV3-2|15|TRBJ2-2
CASSSGTGSGDGLFF
TGTGCCAGCAGCTCAGGGACTGGGTCCGGGGACGGGCTGTTTTTT
>.|few|TRBV5-1|11|TRBJ2-3
CASSRSDTQYF
TGCGCCAGCAGCCGGTCAGATACGCAGTATTTT
>TRBD2|.|TRBV4-1|15|TRBJ2-2
CASSDLSRETGELFF
TGCGCCAGCAGCGATCTTTCGCGGGAGACCGGGGAGCTGTTTTTT